These 25 T cell receptor beta chains share one sample of origin, sequenced in a study of blood T cells in healthy people across ages. For the second PCR, which ran for roughly 6 to 11 cycles, a sample-barcoded 5' primer and a J-beta primer mix were used. TCRdb passed the 5' RACE reads through MiXCR, listing each CDR3 protein once. The sample holds hundreds of thousands of distinct CDR3 sequences, under 65% seen once. Sequenced input: blood. The receptors shown here come from a man aged 60-69 years in good health.

This clonotype turned up a few times. The rearrangement links TRBV10-3 to TRBJ1-6, with 8 bases aligning to TRBD1. V trimming: 5 bases; J trimming: 7 bases; junction bases outside the gene matches: 1. This CDR3 is built from 13 residues. Germline assignment: CDR1 ENHRY and CDR2 SYGVKD. The CDR3 DNA follows: TGTGCCATCAGTCCAGGGGGCAATTCACCCCTCCACTTT. Translation: CAISPGGNSPLHF.

J is TRBJ1-5 and V is TRBV4-2; D uncertain. Germline V gene data show CDR1 as LGHNA and CDR2 as YNFKEQ. Deletions cut 1 base from V and 4 bases from J, with 20 bases between. This CDR3 region has 18 residues. The CDR3 nucleotides are TGTGCCAGCAGCCAAGCTGTACTGGCGGCGGGCCGAAATCAGCCCCAGCATTTT. It translates to CASSQAVLAAGRNQPQHF.

The chain recombines TRBV5-1 with TRBJ2-5; D is unclear. V was shortened by 1 base and J by 2 bases, with 12 bases between the two germline ends. Germline lookup yields CDR1 SGHRS and CDR2 YFSETQ. CDR3 length: 15 residues. CDR3 DNA sequence: TGCGCCAGCAGCTTGACTGGACGGTTACAAGAGACCCAGTACTTC. As protein: CASSLTGRLQETQYF.

This clonotype appeared a few times. This chain uses TRBV29-1 with TRBJ1-1, with unresolved D. CDR3 length equals 13 residues. V dropped 4 bases and J dropped 4 bases, with 13 bases sitting between them. Per the germline V gene, CDR1 is SQVTM and CDR2 is ANQGSEA. CDR3 region: CSVGSGRSTEAFF. CDR3 DNA: TGCAGCGTTGGGTCGGGGAGGTCCACTGAAGCTTTCTTT.

This clonotype has just a few counts. The CDR3 loop is CASSTLQENYGYTF. The CDR3 bases are TGTGCCAGCAGCACCCTACAGGAAAACTATGGCTACACCTTC. The rearrangement uses TRBV3-1 and TRBJ1-2; D may be TRBD1 (5 bases). Trimming removed 5 bases at V and 2 bases at J, with 12 bases between. CDR1 is LGHDT, CDR2 YNNKEL, per germline (reference sequence). The CDR3 is 14 amino acids.

This chain joins TRBV6-2 or TRBV6-3 and TRBJ2-1; 7 nucleotides align to TRBD1. Germline V gives CDR1 MNHEY, CDR2 SVGEGT. The CDR3 has 18 residues. V trimming: 1 base; J trimming: 9 bases; junction bases outside the gene matches: 18. As DNA, the CDR3 is TGTGCCAGCAGTTACTTGGCCTCCTGGGCAGGCTGGGACAGTGAGCAGTTCTTC. Translated: CASSYLASWAGWDSEQFF.

A single count supports this clonotype. This chain joins TRBV7-6 and TRBJ1-1, with unresolved D. The germline V and J ends were trimmed by 5 bases and 2 bases, with 15 bases remaining between them. Germline assignment: CDR1 SGHVS and CDR2 FNYEAQ. CDR3 size: 15 residues. The CDR3 DNA reads as TGTGCCAGCAGCAAAGATGAGGTCCCTAACACTGAAGCTTTCTTT. Residues: CASSKDEVPNTEAFF. Full variable domain (remainder filled in from reference TRBV7-6 and TRBJ1-1): GAGVSQSPRYKVTKRGQDVALRCDPISGHVSLYWYRQALGQGPEFLTYFNYEAQQDKSGLPNDRFSAERPEGSISTLTIQRTEQRDSAMYRCASSKDEVPNTEAFFGQGTRLTVV.

The rearrangement uses TRBV20-1 and TRBJ2-3; 8 nucleotides line up with TRBD2. Germline V lookup: CDR1 DFQATT, CDR2 SNEGSKA (reference sequence). Trimming at V came to 0 bases and at J to 6 bases, leaving 8 bases not matched to a gene. CDR3 length: 15 residues. The CDR3 DNA reads as TGCAGTGCTAGAGATAGACGGGGGGGTGTTGATACGCAGTATTTT. Residues: CSARDRRGGVDTQYF.

V and J are TRBV4-1 and TRBJ1-2; D is ambiguous. Germline V gene data show CDR1 as MGHRA and CDR2 as YSYEKL. CDR3 size: 13 residues. The V gene lost 4 bases and the J gene lost 0 bases, with 6 bases spanning the gap. CDR3 loop: CASSLNSNYGYTF. The CDR3 DNA sequence: TGCGCCAGCAGCCTAAATTCTAACTATGGCTACACCTTC.

The chain combines TRBV6-6 with TRBJ1-4, with a weak D call TRBD1 (5 bases). Germline V lookup: CDR1 MNHNY, CDR2 SVGAGI (reference sequence). The germline V and J ends were trimmed by 3 bases and 5 bases, with 10 bases remaining between them. The CDR3 runs 14 residues. Here the CDR3 reads CASSYGGLNEKLFF. CDR3 DNA: TGTGCCAGCAGTTATGGGGGGTTAAATGAAAAACTGTTTTTT.

The chain has TRBV6-1 and TRBJ2-1, with 14 positions matching TRBD2. The CDR3 sequence is 14 residues long. V lost 9 bases and J lost 9; bases outside the gene matches: 7. Germline loops: CDR1 MNHNS, CDR2 SASEGT. DNA of the CDR3: TGTGCCAGTAGGACTAGCGGGGGGCAGGGTGAGCAGTTCTTC. This encodes CASRTSGGQGEQFF.

This clonotype was detected only a few times. This chain links TRBV3-1 with TRBJ2-3; TRBD1 agrees at 8 bases. Germline CDR1 reads LGHDT; CDR2 reads YNNKEL (reference sequence). Unmatched junction bases numbered 3, after V lost 0 bases and J lost 1 base. This CDR3 is 16 amino acids long. The DNA of the CDR3 is TGTGCCAGCAGCCAAGATCTGGGACAGGGCACAGATACGCAGTATTTT. It translates to CASSQDLGQGTDTQYF.

The chain has TRBV7-9 and TRBJ2-3; D unclear. This CDR3 has 13 residues. Germline V gives CDR1 SEHNR, CDR2 FQNEAQ (reference sequence). V lost 5 bases, J lost 6 bases, and 12 bases lay in between. The DNA for the CDR3 is TGTGCCAGCAGCCGCCTGTGGAGTGATACGCAGTATTTT. Its protein product is CASSRLWSDTQYF.

This clonotype was recorded a few times. CDR3 loop: CASSFQSNQPQHF. CDR3 nucleotide sequence: TGTGCCAGCAGTTTTCAGAGCAATCAGCCCCAGCATTTT. The V gene is TRBV12-3 or TRBV12-4, the J gene TRBJ1-5; D is ambiguous. The length of the CDR3 is 13 residues. Trimming stripped 3 bases from V and 1 base from J, with 4 bases between.

V gene TRBV4-1 combines with J gene TRBJ1-4, with D perhaps matching TRBD1 (5 bases). The CDR3 is 17 residues long. Germline V CDR1 and CDR2: MGHRA, YSYEKL. Trimming cost V 3 bases and J 3 bases, with 17 bases left between them. The CDR3 loop reads CASSHPTGRDSNEKLFF. The CDR3 DNA reads TGCGCCAGCAGCCATCCCACGGGAAGGGACTCTAATGAAAAACTGTTTTTT.

This sequence joins TRBV20-1 and TRBJ1-2; D not certain. CDR1 and CDR2 (germline): DFQATT, SNEGSKA (reference sequence). The V and J ends lost 1 base and 10 bases respectively, with 7 bases between them. The CDR3 covers 10 residues. CDR3 nucleotides: TGCAGTGCTAGAGGCCATTACTACACCTTC. Translated, it gives CSARGHYYTF.

The chain has TRBV28 and TRBJ2-5; D tentatively fits TRBD1 or TRBD2 (5 bases each). Germline V gene sequence: CDR1 MDHEN, CDR2 SYDVKM. Deletions cut 8 bases from V and 1 base from J, with 11 bases between. The CDR3 is 13 residues long. The CDR3 loop is CASAEGTQETQYF. Here the CDR3 DNA reads TGTGCCAGCGCGGAAGGGACCCAAGAGACCCAGTACTTC.

The J gene is TRBJ1-1, the V gene TRBV29-1, with 7 bases fitting TRBD1. The CDR3 length is 14 residues. V was pared by 6 bases and J by 1 base, with 8 bases of the junction left unmatched. CDR1 and CDR2 (germline): SQVTM, ANQGSEA. This CDR3 is CSVEKGAANTEAFF. CDR3 DNA sequence: TGCAGCGTCGAAAAGGGGGCAGCGAACACTGAAGCTTTCTTT.

The CDR3, as DNA: TGTGCCAGCAGCTTGGGCAGGGGGACCACCGGGGAGCTGTTTTTT. As protein: CASSLGRGTTGELFF. The chain uses TRBV7-9 and TRBJ2-2; 7 positions match TRBD1. This CDR3 has 15 amino acids. V lost 3 bases to trimming and J lost 4 bases; unmatched junction nucleotides: 5. The germline gives CDR1 SEHNR, CDR2 FQNEAQ (reference sequence).

V is TRBV12-3 or TRBV12-4 and J is TRBJ2-5, with D tentatively TRBD1 (6 bases). Deletions cut 8 bases from V and 1 base from J, with 14 bases between. The CDR3 is 14 amino acids. CDR3 in amino acids: CASSRMGAQETQYF. The DNA of the CDR3 is TGTGCCAGCTCGAGGATGGGGGCCCAAGAGACCCAGTACTTC.

This chain connects TRBV29-1 to TRBJ2-5; D is possibly TRBD1 or TRBD2 (6 bases each). Germline CDR1 reads SQVTM; CDR2 reads ANQGSEA. Trimming stripped 4 bases from V and 2 bases from J, with 8 bases between. The CDR3 totals 12 residues. CDR3 protein: CSVGRGQETQYF. The CDR3 nucleotides are TGCAGCGTTGGGAGGGGGCAAGAGACCCAGTACTTC.

This clonotype came up a few times. CDR3 DNA sequence: TGTGCCAGCAGTGAAAGGGTGGGGAATGAGCAGTTCTTC. Translated: CASSERVGNEQFF. The V call is TRBV2, the J call TRBJ2-1, with D uncertain. The V and J ends lost 2 bases and 7 bases respectively, with 9 bases between them. Germline values: CDR1 SNHLY, CDR2 FYNNEI. CDR3 size: 13 residues.

Here the CDR3 reads CASGPWYNEQFF. The CDR3 nucleotides are TGTGCCAGCGGGCCGTGGTACAATGAGCAGTTCTTC. The gene calls are TRBV2 and TRBJ2-1; D is ambiguous. The CDR3 runs 12 residues. Per germline, CDR1 SNHLY and CDR2 FYNNEI. V dropped 8 bases and J dropped 4 bases, with 9 bases sitting between them.

In this sample, this clonotype turned up once. A read error may produce the germline difference seen at one junction end. The rearrangement links TRBV7-2 to TRBJ2-3; 12 bases match TRBD2. CDR3 length: 16 residues. Germline V CDR1 and CDR2: SGHTA, FQGNSA. DNA for the CDR3: TGTGCCAGCAGCTCCAAACTAGCGGGGGGCACAGAGACGCAGTATTTT. Amino acids: CASSSKLAGGTETQYF.

This clonotype came up a few times. The chain is built from TRBV7-9 and TRBJ2-1; D tentatively fits TRBD1 or TRBD2 (5 bases each). CDR3 length: 12 residues. Germline V CDR1 and CDR2: SEHNR, FQNEAQ (reference sequence). The V and J ends lost 2 bases and 9 bases respectively, with 8 bases between them. In DNA form, the CDR3 reads TGTGCCAGCAGCTTACCCGGGGCTGAGCAGTTCTTC. Its translation: CASSLPGAEQFF.